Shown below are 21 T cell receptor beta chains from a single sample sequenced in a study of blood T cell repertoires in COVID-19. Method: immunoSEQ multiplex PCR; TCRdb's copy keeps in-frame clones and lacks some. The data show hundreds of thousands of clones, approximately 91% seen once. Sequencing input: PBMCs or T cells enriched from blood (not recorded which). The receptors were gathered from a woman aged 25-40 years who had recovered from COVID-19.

The CDR3 nucleotides read TGTGCCAGCAGCTCGACCGGGACTAGCGGGGCCGAGAACGGAAAAGAGACCCAGTACTTC. This gives the protein CASSSTGTSGAENGKETQYF. The chain employs TRBV13 and TRBJ2-5; 13 positions agree with TRBD2. With 4 bases clipped from V and 3 bases from J, the junction kept 17 bases outside the gene matches. Germline V gives CDR1 PRHDT, CDR2 FYEKMQ (reference sequence). The CDR3 spans 20 residues. Using reference TRBV13 and TRBJ2-5 for the parts outside the CDR3, the full variable domain is AAGVIQSPRHLIKEKRETATLKCYPIPRHDTVYWYQQGPGQDPQFLISFYEKMQSDKGSIPDRFSAQQFSDYHSELNMSSLELGDSALYFCASSSTGTSGAENGKETQYFGPGTRLLVL.

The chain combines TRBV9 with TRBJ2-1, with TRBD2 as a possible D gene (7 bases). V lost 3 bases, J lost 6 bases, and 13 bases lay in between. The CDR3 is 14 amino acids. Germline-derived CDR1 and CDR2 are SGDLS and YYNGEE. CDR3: CASSEGGNGNEQFF. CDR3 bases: TGTGCCAGCAGCGAGGGGGGGAACGGCAATGAGCAGTTCTTC.

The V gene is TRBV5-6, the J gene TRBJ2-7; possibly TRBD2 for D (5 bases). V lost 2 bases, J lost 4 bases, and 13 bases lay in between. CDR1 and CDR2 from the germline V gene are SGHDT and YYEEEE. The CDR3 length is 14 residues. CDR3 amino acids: CASSLPGLGYEQYF. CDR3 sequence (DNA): TGTGCCAGCAGCTTACCGGGGTTGGGATACGAGCAGTACTTC.

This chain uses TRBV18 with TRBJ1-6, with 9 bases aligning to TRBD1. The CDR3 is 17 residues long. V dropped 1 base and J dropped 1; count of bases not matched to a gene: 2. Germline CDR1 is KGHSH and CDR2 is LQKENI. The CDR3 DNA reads TGTGCCAGCTCACCACGTGGGACAGGGTCCTATAATTCACCCCTCCACTTT. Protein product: CASSPRGTGSYNSPLHF.

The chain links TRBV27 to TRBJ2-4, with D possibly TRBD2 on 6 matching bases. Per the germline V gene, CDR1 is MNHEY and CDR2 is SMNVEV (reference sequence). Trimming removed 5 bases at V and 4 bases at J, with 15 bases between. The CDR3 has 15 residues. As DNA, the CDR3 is TGTGCCAGCAGTCCCTGGGGGGTATCTAAAAACATTCAGTACTTC. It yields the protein CASSPWGVSKNIQYF.

This chain's CDR3 is CAWSVLKEGRSPLHF. CDR3 DNA sequence: TGTGCCTGGAGTGTACTAAAAGAGGGGAGGTCACCCCTCCACTTT. The V call is TRBV30, the J call TRBJ1-6, with D possibly TRBD1 on 5 matching bases. Germline values: CDR1 GTSNPN, CDR2 SVGIG (reference sequence). V lost 0 bases and J 10 bases, leaving 16 bases between the germline ends. The CDR3 consists of 15 residues.

In DNA, the CDR3 is TGTGCCAGCAGTGAATTGCGTCCCCCCGGTTTCGACGAGCAGTACTTC. Translated, it gives CASSELRPPGFDEQYF. The chain links TRBV2 to TRBJ2-7, with unresolved D. V shed 2 bases and J shed 5 bases, with 19 bases lying between them. The CDR3 covers 16 residues. Germline V lookup: CDR1 SNHLY, CDR2 FYNNEI.

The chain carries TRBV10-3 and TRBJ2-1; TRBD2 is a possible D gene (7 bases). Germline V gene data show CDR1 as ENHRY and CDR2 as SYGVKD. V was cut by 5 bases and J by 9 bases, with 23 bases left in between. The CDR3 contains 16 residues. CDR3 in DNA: TGTGCCATCAGTTCCCCCGGGGGGCTTGCGTTTAGTGAGCAGTTCTTC. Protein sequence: CAISSPGGLAFSEQFF.

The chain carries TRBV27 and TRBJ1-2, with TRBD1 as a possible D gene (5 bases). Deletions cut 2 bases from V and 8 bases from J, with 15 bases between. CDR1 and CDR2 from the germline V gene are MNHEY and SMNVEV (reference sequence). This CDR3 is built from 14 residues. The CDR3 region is CASSLLGGGDGYTF. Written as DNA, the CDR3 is TGTGCCAGCAGTTTACTTGGGGGAGGAGACGGCTACACCTTC.

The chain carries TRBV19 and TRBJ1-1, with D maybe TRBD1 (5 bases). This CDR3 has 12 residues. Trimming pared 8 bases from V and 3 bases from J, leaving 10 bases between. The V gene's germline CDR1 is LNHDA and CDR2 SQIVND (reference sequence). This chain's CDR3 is CASSGRYTEAFF. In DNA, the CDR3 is TGTGCCAGTTCAGGGCGATACACTGAAGCTTTCTTT.

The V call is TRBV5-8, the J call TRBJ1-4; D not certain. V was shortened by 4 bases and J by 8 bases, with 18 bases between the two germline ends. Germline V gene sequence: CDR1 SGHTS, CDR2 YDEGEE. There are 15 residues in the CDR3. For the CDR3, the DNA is TGTGCCAGCAGCAGACTACAAATGGGGTGGGAAAAACTGTTTTTT. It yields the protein CASSRLQMGWEKLFF.

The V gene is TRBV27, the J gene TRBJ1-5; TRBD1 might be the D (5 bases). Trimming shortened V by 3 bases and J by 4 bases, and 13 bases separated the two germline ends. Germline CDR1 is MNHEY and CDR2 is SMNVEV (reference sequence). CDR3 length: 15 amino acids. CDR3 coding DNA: TGTGCCAGCAGTTTGGTTTCAGGGTTTAATCAGCCCCAGCATTTT. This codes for CASSLVSGFNQPQHF.

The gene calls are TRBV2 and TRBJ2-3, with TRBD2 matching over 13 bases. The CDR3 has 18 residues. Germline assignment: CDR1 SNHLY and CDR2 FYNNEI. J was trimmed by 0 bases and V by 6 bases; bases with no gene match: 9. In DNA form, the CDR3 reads TGTGCCAGCAGCGCGTTTAGGACTAGCGGGAGTAGCACAGATACGCAGTATTTT. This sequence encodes CASSAFRTSGSSTDTQYF. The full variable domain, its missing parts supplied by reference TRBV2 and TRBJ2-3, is EPEVTQTPSHQVTQMGQEVILRCVPISNHLYFYWYRQILGQKVEFLVSFYNNEISEKSEIFDDQFSVERPDGSNFTLKIRSTKLEDSAMYFCASSAFRTSGSSTDTQYFGPGTRLTVL.

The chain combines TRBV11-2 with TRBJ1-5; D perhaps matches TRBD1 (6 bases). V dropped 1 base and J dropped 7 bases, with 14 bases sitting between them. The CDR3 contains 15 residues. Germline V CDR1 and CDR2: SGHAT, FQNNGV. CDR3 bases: TGTGCCAGCAGCTTAGGTACCAGGGGAATCCAGCCCCAGCATTTT. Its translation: CASSLGTRGIQPQHF.

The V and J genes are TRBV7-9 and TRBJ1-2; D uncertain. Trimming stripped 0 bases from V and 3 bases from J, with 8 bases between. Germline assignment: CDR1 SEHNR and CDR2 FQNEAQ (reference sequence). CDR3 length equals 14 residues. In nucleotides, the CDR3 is TGTGCCAGCAGCTTAGCGGTACAGTACTATGGCTACACCTTC. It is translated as CASSLAVQYYGYTF.

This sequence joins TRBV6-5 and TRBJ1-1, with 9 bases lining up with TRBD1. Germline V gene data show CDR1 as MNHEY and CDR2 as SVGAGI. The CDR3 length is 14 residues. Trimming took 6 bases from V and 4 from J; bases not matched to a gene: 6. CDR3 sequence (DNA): TGTGCCAGCAGACCACAGGGGGCGATCACTGAAGCTTTCTTT. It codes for CASRPQGAITEAFF.

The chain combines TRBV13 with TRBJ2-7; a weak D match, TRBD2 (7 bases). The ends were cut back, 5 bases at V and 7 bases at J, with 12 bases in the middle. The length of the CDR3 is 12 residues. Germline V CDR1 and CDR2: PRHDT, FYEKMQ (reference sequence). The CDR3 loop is CASSPGGQEQYF. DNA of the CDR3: TGTGCCAGCAGCCCCGGGGGGCAGGAGCAGTACTTC.

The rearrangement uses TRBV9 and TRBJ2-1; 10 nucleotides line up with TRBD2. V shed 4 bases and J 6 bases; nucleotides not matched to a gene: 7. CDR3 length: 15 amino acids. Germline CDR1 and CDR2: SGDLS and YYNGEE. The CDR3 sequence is CASSPSGTSANEQFF. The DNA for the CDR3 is TGTGCCAGCAGCCCATCCGGGACTAGCGCCAATGAGCAGTTCTTC.

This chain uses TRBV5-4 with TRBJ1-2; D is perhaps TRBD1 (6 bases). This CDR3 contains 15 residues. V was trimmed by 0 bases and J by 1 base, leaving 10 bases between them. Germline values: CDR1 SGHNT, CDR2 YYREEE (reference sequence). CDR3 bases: TGTGCCAGCAGCTTGGGGCAGGGGATTAACTATGGCTACACCTTC. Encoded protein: CASSLGQGINYGYTF.

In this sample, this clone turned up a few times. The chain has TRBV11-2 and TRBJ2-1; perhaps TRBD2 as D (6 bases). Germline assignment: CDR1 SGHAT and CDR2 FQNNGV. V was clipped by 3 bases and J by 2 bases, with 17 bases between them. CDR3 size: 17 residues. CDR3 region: CASSFGGVVTTYNEQFF. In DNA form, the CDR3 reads TGTGCCAGCAGCTTCGGCGGGGTCGTAACTACCTACAATGAGCAGTTCTTC.

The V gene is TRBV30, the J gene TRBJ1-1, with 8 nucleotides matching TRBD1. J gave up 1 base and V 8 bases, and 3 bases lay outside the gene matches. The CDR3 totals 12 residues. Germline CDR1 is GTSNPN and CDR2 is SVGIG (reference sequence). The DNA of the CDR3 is TGTGCCGGGGACAGGCGGAACACTGAAGCTTTCTTT. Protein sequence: CAGDRRNTEAFF.